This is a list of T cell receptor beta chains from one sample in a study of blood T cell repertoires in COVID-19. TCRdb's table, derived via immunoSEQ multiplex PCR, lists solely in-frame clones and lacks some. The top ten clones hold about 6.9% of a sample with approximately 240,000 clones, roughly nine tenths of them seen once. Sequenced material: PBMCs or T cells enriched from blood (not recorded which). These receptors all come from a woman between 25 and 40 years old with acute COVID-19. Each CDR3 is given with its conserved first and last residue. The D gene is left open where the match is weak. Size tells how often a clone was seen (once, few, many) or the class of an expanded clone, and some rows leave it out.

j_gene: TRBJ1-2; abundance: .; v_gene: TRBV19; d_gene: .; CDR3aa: CASSTQTGQAYGYTF; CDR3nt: TGTGCCAGTAGTACCCAAACCGGACAAGCGTATGGCTACACCTTC
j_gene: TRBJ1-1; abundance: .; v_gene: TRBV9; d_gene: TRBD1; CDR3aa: CASSEQGQWVMNTEAFF; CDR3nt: TGTGCCAGCAGCGAGCAGGGACAGTGGGTTATGAACACTGAAGCTTTCTTT
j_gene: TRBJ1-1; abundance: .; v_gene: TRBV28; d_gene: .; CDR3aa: CASSPPVGVGTEAFF; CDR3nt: TGTGCCAGCAGCCCTCCGGTCGGGGTGGGCACTGAAGCTTTCTTT
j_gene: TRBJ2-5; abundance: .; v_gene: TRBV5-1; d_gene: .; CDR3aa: CASSGGSRETQYF; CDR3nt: TGCGCCAGCAGTGGGGGGAGTAGAGAGACCCAGTACTTC
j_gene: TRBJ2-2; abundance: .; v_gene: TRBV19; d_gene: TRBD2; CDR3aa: CASSTISGRVGTGELFF; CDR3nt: TGTGCCAGTAGTACCATTAGCGGGAGGGTGGGCACCGGGGAGCTGTTTTTT
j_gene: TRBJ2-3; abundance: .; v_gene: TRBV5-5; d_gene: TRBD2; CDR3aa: CASSLAGFTDTQYF; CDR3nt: TGTGCCAGCAGCCTAGCGGGATTCACAGATACGCAGTATTTT
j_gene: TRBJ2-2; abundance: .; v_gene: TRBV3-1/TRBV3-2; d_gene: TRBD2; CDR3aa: CASSQEFAGVSTGELFF; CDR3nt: TGTGCCAGCAGCCAAGAGTTCGCGGGAGTTAGCACCGGGGAGCTGTTTTTT
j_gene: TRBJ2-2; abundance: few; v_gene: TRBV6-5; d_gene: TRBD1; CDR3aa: CASSYQDRGIGELFF; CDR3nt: TGTGCCAGCAGTTACCAGGACAGGGGCATCGGGGAGCTGTTTTTT
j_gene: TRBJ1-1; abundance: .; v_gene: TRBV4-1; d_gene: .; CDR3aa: CASSRGGDTEAFF; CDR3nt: TGCGCCAGCAGCCGCGGAGGTGACACTGAAGCTTTCTTT
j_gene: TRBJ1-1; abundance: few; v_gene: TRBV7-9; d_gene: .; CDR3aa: CASSLGLGQNTEAFF; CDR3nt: TGTGCCAGCAGCTTAGGATTGGGGCAGAACACTGAAGCTTTCTTT
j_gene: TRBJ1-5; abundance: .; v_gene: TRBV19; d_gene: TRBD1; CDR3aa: CASSNPQGQGNQPQHF; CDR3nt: TGTGCCAGTAGTAACCCCCAAGGACAGGGGAATCAGCCCCAGCATTTT
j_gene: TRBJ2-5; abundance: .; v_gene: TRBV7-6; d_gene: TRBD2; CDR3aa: CASLLKGGGSSFFETQYF; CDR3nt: TGTGCCAGCTTACTAAAAGGTGGCGGGAGTAGTTTTTTTGAGACCCAGTACTTC
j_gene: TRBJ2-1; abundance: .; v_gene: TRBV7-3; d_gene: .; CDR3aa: CASSLTGTATYNEQFF; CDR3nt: TGTGCCAGCAGCTTAACTGGTACCGCGACATACAATGAGCAGTTCTTC
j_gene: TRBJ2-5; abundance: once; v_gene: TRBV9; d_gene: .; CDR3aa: CASSGQGVQETQYF; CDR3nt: TGTGCCAGCTCGGGCCAAGGGGTCCAAGAGACCCAGTACTTC
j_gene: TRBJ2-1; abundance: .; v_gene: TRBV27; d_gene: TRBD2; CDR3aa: CASSLGGGDEQFF; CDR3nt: TGTGCCAGCAGTTTGGGCGGGGGGGATGAGCAGTTCTTC
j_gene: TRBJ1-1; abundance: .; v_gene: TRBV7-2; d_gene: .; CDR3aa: CASSLSGTTEAFF; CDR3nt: TGTGCCAGCAGCTTATCTGGGACAACTGAAGCTTTCTTT
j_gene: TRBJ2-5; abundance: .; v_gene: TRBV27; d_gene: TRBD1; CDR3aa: CASSPRDRGPTETQYF; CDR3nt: TGTGCCAGCAGTCCCCGGGACAGGGGTCCTACAGAGACCCAGTACTTC
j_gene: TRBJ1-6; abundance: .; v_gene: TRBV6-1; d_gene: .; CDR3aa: CASSEDTSYNSPLHF; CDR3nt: TGTGCCAGCAGTGAGGACACGTCCTATAATTCACCCCTCCACTTT
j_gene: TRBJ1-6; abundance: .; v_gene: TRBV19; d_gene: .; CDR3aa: CASAGEGDSPLHF; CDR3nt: TGTGCCAGTGCGGGGGAAGGCGATTCACCCCTCCACTTT
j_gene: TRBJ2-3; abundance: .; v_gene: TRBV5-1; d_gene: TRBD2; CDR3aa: CASSFSGAYTDTQYF; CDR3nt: TGCGCCAGCAGCTTTAGCGGGGCTTACACAGATACGCAGTATTTT
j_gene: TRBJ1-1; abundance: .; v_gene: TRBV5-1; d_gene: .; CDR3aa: CASSLVRGNTEAFF; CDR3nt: TGCGCCAGCAGCTTGGTTCGGGGGAACACTGAAGCTTTCTTT
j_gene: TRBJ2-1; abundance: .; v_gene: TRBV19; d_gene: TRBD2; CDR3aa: CASRGLAGHNEQFF; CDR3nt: TGTGCCAGTAGGGGACTAGCGGGGCACAATGAGCAGTTCTTC
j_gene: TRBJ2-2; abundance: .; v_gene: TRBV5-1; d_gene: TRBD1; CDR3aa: CASSLGDSDTGELFF; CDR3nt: TGCGCCAGCAGCTTGGGGGACAGTGACACCGGGGAGCTGTTTTTT
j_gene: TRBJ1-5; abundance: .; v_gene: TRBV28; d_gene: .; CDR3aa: CASSPPGGLNQPQHF; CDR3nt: TGTGCCAGCAGTCCCCCCGGAGGGCTAAATCAGCCCCAGCATTTT
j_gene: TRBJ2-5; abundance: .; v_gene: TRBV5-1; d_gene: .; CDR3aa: CASSLGGGFETQYF; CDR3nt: TGCGCCAGCAGCTTGGGGGGGGGCTTTGAGACCCAGTACTTC
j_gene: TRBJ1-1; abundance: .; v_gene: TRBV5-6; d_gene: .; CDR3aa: CASSGGVMNTEAFF; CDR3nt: TGTGCCAGCAGCGGAGGGGTCATGAACACTGAAGCTTTCTTT
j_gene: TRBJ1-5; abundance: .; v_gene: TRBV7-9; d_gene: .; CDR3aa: CASSRGVDQPQHF; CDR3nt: TGTGCCAGCAGCCGGGGGGTGGACCAGCCCCAGCATTTT
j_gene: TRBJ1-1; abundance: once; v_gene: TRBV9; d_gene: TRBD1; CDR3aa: CASSDPSPGQGNSGNTEAFF; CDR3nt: TGTGCCAGCAGCGATCCCTCGCCGGGACAGGGAAATTCAGGTAACACTGAAGCTTTCTTT
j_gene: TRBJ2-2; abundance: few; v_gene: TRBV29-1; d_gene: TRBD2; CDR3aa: CSVGTSGYTGELFF; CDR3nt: TGCAGCGTTGGGACTAGCGGCTACACCGGGGAGCTGTTTTTT
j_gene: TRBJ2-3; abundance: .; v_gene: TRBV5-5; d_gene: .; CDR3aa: CASSLGVRAGLNTQYF; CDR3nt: TGTGCCAGCAGCTTGGGTGTGAGGGCCGGGCTTAACACGCAGTATTTT
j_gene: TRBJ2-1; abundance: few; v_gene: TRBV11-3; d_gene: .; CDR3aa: CASSRWEGEGNEQFF; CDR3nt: TGTGCCAGCAGCCGCTGGGAGGGGGAGGGCAATGAGCAGTTCTTC
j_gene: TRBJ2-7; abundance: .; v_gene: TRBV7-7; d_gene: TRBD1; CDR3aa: CASSLGGDRDGYEQYF; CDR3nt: TGTGCTAGCAGCTTAGGGGGGGACAGGGACGGGTACGAGCAGTACTTC
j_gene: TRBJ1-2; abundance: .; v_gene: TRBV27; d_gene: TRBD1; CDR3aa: CASSSSGQGRVYGYTF; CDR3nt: TGTGCCAGCAGTTCCTCAGGACAGGGGAGGGTCTATGGCTACACCTTC